Each of the 27 T cell receptor beta chains below was sequenced from the same sample in a study of CD8 T cells in ankylosing spondylitis. In TCRdb, the 5' RACE reads were re-called with MiXCR into one record per CDR3 protein. The sample lists 200,000 to 250,000 distinct CDR3 sequences, 8% to 11% occurring once. The sequencing sample was made of blood, either unsorted or a sorted T cell fraction (not recorded which). The source is a male donor with ankylosing spondylitis or in good health (not recorded which).

This rearrangement joins TRBV18 to TRBJ1-2; the D gene is possibly TRBD1 (5 bases). The CDR3 contains 13 residues. Germline V CDR1 and CDR2: KGHSH, LQKENI. V shed 4 bases and J shed 2 bases, with 8 bases lying between them. The CDR3 coding sequence is TGTGCCAGCTCACGGGGACTCAACTATGGCTACACCTTC. It yields the protein CASSRGLNYGYTF.

This clonotype was picked up many times. The chain carries TRBV10-3 and TRBJ2-1; D unclear. Per germline, CDR1 ENHRY and CDR2 SYGVKD. The CDR3 spans 11 residues. Deletions cut 7 bases from V and 6 bases from J, with 7 bases between. The DNA of the CDR3 is TGTGCCATCAAAGTGCTCAATGAGCAGTTCTTC. Amino acids: CAIKVLNEQFF.

This clonotype was seen at least ten times. The chain joins TRBV7-2 to TRBJ2-3, with D possibly being TRBD1 (6 bases). The CDR3 runs 14 residues. CDR1 and CDR2 from the germline V gene are SGHTA and FQGNSA. Trimming took off 4 bases at V and 2 bases at J, with 10 bases between the two ends. The CDR3 protein is CASSSRTATDTQYF. For the CDR3, the DNA is TGTGCCAGCAGCTCACGGACAGCCACAGATACGCAGTATTTT.

The J gene is TRBJ1-5, the V gene TRBV30; D not certain. This CDR3 spans 15 amino acids. From germline, CDR1 is GTSNPN and CDR2 SVGIG (reference sequence). Trimming took 0 bases from V and 3 from J, leaving 12 bases between them. The CDR3 loop reads CAWSVRAGTNQPQHF. The CDR3 region has the DNA TGTGCCTGGAGTGTACGGGCAGGAACCAATCAGCCCCAGCATTTT.

Ten or more counts support this clonotype. The chain carries TRBV9 and TRBJ2-1; 10 bases are a match to TRBD2. Germline values: CDR1 SGDLS, CDR2 YYNGEE. V lost 4 bases, J lost 0 bases, and 7 bases stayed unmatched. The CDR3 has 17 amino acids. The CDR3 coding sequence is TGTGCCAGCAGCCCCCGCGGACTAGCGGACTCCTACAATGAGCAGTTCTTC. Its protein product is CASSPRGLADSYNEQFF.

This clonotype turned up a few times. The genes are TRBV30 and TRBJ2-6, with TRBD1 matching 9 bases. The trim removed 5 bases at V and 4 bases at J, leaving 9 bases unmatched. This CDR3 contains 16 residues. CDR1 is GTSNPN, CDR2 SVGIG, per germline (reference sequence). CDR3 in DNA: TGTGCCTGGTCCCGGGAACAGGGGGCCGGGGCCAACGTCCTGACTTTC. Its protein product is CAWSREQGAGANVLTF.

This chain connects TRBV7-2 to TRBJ1-1; D uncertain. From germline, CDR1 is SGHTA and CDR2 FQGNSA. V lost 2 bases and J 0 bases, leaving 10 bases between the germline ends. The CDR3 is 15 residues long. DNA for the CDR3: TGTGCCAGCAGCTTAAATGGTGGTATGAACACTGAAGCTTTCTTT. This translates into CASSLNGGMNTEAFF.

The table lists this clonotype with a few counts. DNA of the CDR3: TGTGCCAGCAGTTACGGGGACAGGGAGGGTTCACCCCTCCACTTT. Encoded protein: CASSYGDREGSPLHF. V gene TRBV6-5 combines with J gene TRBJ1-6; 9 bases agree with TRBD1. The J segment lost 9 bases and the V segment lost 2 bases, leaving 5 bases of the junction unmatched. CDR1 MNHEY and CDR2 SVGAGI come from the germline V gene. This CDR3 spans 15 amino acids.

This clonotype came up many times. The V and J genes are TRBV7-9 and TRBJ2-5; 9 positions match TRBD2. The CDR3 spans 15 residues. Germline-derived CDR1 and CDR2 are SEHNR and FQNEAQ (reference sequence). After removal of 2 bases from V and 4 bases from J, the junction contained 5 bases not matched to a gene. Here the CDR3 DNA reads TGTGCCAGCAGCTTAACTAGCGGGTCTTCAGAGACCCAGTACTTC. This translates into CASSLTSGSSETQYF.

In its sample, this clonotype was seen many times. The CDR3 DNA follows: TGTGCCAGCGGCCCCCCGGGACAGCCCTTTTACGAGCAGTACTTC. It translates to CASGPPGQPFYEQYF. This chain connects TRBV6-1 to TRBJ2-7, with 7 bases lining up with TRBD1. CDR1 is MNHNS and CDR2 is SASEGT in the germline V gene. The J segment lost 4 bases and the V segment lost 8 bases, leaving 14 bases of the junction unmatched. The length of the CDR3 is 15 residues.

This clonotype was seen ten or more times. The chain carries TRBV6-1 and TRBJ2-7, with D possibly called TRBD1 or TRBD2 (5 bases each). This CDR3 spans 13 amino acids. CDR1 and CDR2 from the germline V gene are MNHNS and SASEGT. Trimming left V 8 bases short and J 5 bases short, with 16 bases between. CDR3 bases: TGTGCCAGCTCCCCGACGGGGCGGAACGAGCAGTACTTC. It is translated as CASSPTGRNEQYF.

This clonotype was seen repeatedly, ten times or more. V gene TRBV5-6 combines with J gene TRBJ1-5; D is unclear. V shed 1 base and J shed 3 bases, with 5 bases lying between them. The CDR3 is made up of 13 amino acids. The V gene's germline CDR1 is SGHDT and CDR2 YYEEEE. CDR3 residues: CASSLKLNQPQHF. The CDR3 DNA sequence: TGTGCCAGCAGCTTGAAACTCAATCAGCCCCAGCATTTT.

This clonotype was observed at least ten times. J is TRBJ1-1 and V is TRBV10-1, with D unresolved. The V and J ends lost 6 bases and 1 base respectively, with 9 bases between them. Germline V gives CDR1 WNHNN, CDR2 SYGVQD (reference sequence). The CDR3 has 13 residues. For the CDR3, the DNA is TGCGCCAGCAGGCCAGACGGGAACACTGAAGCTTTCTTT. Translation gives CASRPDGNTEAFF.

This clonotype was found many times. The rearrangement links TRBV27 to TRBJ2-5; TRBD2 agrees at 9 bases. The CDR3 totals 18 residues. V dropped 6 bases and J dropped 0; count of bases not matched to a gene: 14. Germline CDR1 is MNHEY and CDR2 is SMNVEV (reference sequence). CDR3 coding DNA: TGTGCCAGCAGCTACAGGACGCATAGCGGGGGCTACCAAGAGACCCAGTACTTC. This codes for CASSYRTHSGGYQETQYF.

The chain links TRBV7-2 to TRBJ2-1; D is perhaps TRBD2 (6 bases). Trimming stripped 1 base from V and 1 base from J, with 8 bases between. This CDR3 has 15 residues. Germline assignment: CDR1 SGHTA and CDR2 FQGNSA. The CDR3 coding sequence is TGTGCCAGCAGCTTAGATAGCGGATCCTACAATGAGCAGTTCTTC. It is translated as CASSLDSGSYNEQFF.

There are a few counts of this clonotype. This chain joins TRBV7-9 and TRBJ2-1; D call uncertain. Germline values: CDR1 SEHNR, CDR2 FQNEAQ (reference sequence). The CDR3 totals 13 residues. The V and J ends lost 5 bases and 4 bases respectively, with 9 bases between them. CDR3 sequence (DNA): TGTGCCAGCAGCCCTCCCATGTACAATGAGCAGTTCTTC. Translated, it gives CASSPPMYNEQFF.

Many counts were recorded for this clonotype. V is TRBV9 and J is TRBJ2-3; D uncertain. The CDR3 is 13 amino acids. Germline V gene data show CDR1 as SGDLS and CDR2 as YYNGEE. The V and J ends lost 0 bases and 2 bases respectively, with 4 bases between them. In DNA, the CDR3 is TGTGCCAGCAGCGTAGAGGTCACAGATACGCAGTATTTT. Its translation: CASSVEVTDTQYF.

This clonotype was counted ten times or more. In DNA, the CDR3 is TGCGCCAGCAGCCTCAGACAGGCGATCCACTACGAGCAGTACTTC. It encodes CASSLRQAIHYEQYF. This chain connects TRBV4-1 to TRBJ2-7, with a possible D match to TRBD1 (6 bases). CDR1 and CDR2 from the germline V gene are MGHRA and YSYEKL. Deletions cut 4 bases from V and 3 bases from J, with 16 bases between. The CDR3 runs 15 residues.

This clonotype has more than one count but fewer than ten. V gene TRBV29-1 combines with J gene TRBJ1-1; D is possibly TRBD1 (6 bases). V lost 7 bases and J lost 5, with 17 bases in between. CDR1 is SQVTM, CDR2 ANQGSEA, per germline. This CDR3 spans 13 amino acids. CDR3 amino acids: CSAEGRGGTEAFF. The CDR3 DNA reads as TGCAGCGCCGAGGGCAGGGGAGGAACTGAAGCTTTCTTT.

This clonotype was counted many times. The rearrangement links TRBV20-1 to TRBJ2-1, with 12 nucleotides matching TRBD2. V lost 6 bases to trimming and J lost 5 bases; unmatched junction nucleotides: 5. Germline V gives CDR1 DFQATT, CDR2 SNEGSKA (reference sequence). The CDR3 is made up of 14 amino acids. As DNA, the CDR3 is TGCAGTGCGAGGACTAGCGGGACGGACAATGAGCAGTTCTTC. Amino acids: CSARTSGTDNEQFF.

This clonotype was recorded a few times. The V call is TRBV29-1, the J call TRBJ2-2, with 10 bases identical to TRBD1. The CDR3 is made up of 14 amino acids. Trimming took 7 bases from V and 2 from J; bases not matched to a gene: 4. Germline CDR1 and CDR2: SQVTM and ANQGSEA. The CDR3: CSAGTGVNTGELFF. CDR3 nucleotides: TGCAGCGCCGGGACAGGGGTTAACACCGGGGAGCTGTTTTTT.

This clonotype was observed a few times. The CDR3 here is CASSSSRGENEQYF. The DNA of the CDR3 is TGTGCCAGCAGCTCTTCCCGGGGGGAGAACGAGCAGTACTTC. The chain links TRBV7-9 to TRBJ2-7; 7 nucleotides agree with TRBD2. CDR1 is SEHNR and CDR2 is FQNEAQ in the germline V gene (reference sequence). This CDR3 region has 14 residues. V was clipped by 4 bases and J by 5 bases; unmatched bases: 8.

This clonotype showed up many times. V gene TRBV11-2 combines with J gene TRBJ2-3, with D perhaps given as TRBD1 or TRBD2 (5 bases each). The CDR3 has 14 amino acids. The V and J ends lost 3 bases and 3 bases respectively, with 10 bases between them. Germline V gene data show CDR1 as SGHAT and CDR2 as FQNNGV. This chain's CDR3 is CASSFSEGTDTQYF. The DNA for the CDR3 is TGTGCCAGCAGCTTCTCAGAGGGGACAGATACGCAGTATTTT.

The genes are TRBV12-3 or TRBV12-4 and TRBJ1-3, with D perhaps matching TRBD1 (6 bases). This CDR3 comprises 16 residues. Trimming left V 8 bases short and J 0 bases short, with 17 bases between. CDR3 sequence: CASFPDRSSSGNTIYF. CDR3 coding DNA: TGTGCCAGCTTCCCTGACAGGTCAAGCTCTGGAAACACCATATATTTT.

This clonotype has at least ten counts. The gene calls are TRBV20-1 and TRBJ2-5; D perhaps matches TRBD1 (6 bases). The V and J ends lost 1 base and 2 bases respectively, with 11 bases between them. CDR1 is DFQATT, CDR2 SNEGSKA, per germline (reference sequence). The CDR3 contains 14 residues. The CDR3 bases are TGCAGTGCTAGAGGGGGGACATCTCAAGAGACCCAGTACTTC. The encoded protein is CSARGGTSQETQYF.

This clonotype was picked up many times. The rearrangement uses TRBV5-1 and TRBJ1-2; tentatively, D is TRBD1 (6 bases). The CDR3 contains 16 residues. The germline V gene has CDR1 SGHRS and CDR2 YFSETQ. V was pared by 0 bases and J by 4 bases, with 16 bases between. CDR3 bases: TGCGCCAGCAGCTTGGACCCCGCAGGGGCTGGCTATGGCTACACCTTC. The encoded protein is CASSLDPAGAGYGYTF.

This clonotype was seen repeatedly, ten times or more. J is TRBJ2-7 and V is TRBV20-1, with 9 nucleotides matching TRBD2. This CDR3 region has 13 residues. Trimming cost V 3 bases and J 5 bases; bases outside gene matches: 5. The germline gives CDR1 DFQATT, CDR2 SNEGSKA (reference sequence). CDR3 in amino acids: CSARIAGVHEQYF. The DNA of the CDR3 is TGCAGTGCTAGGATAGCGGGAGTTCACGAGCAGTACTTC.